This TCR beta chain was sequenced for a study of blood T cell repertoires in COVID-19. The CDR3 consists of 13 residues. V lost 1 base, J lost 7 bases, and 11 bases lay in between. Sequencing used immunoSEQ multiplex PCR; TCRdb keeps in-frame clones, though not all of them. The data show 150,000 to 200,000 clones, 80% to 90% seen once. The TCR originated in an older woman with COVID-19, enrolled during active disease. The chain employs TRBV12-3 or TRBV12-4 and TRBJ2-7; perhaps TRBD1 as D (5 bases). Sequencing used peripheral blood. Written as DNA, the CDR3 is TGTGCCAGCAGTTTAGGGGGCTCGGGTGAGCAGTACTTC. This translates into CASSLGGSGEQYF.